These 15 T cell receptor beta chains were all obtained from the same sample, sequenced in a study of blood T cell repertoires in COVID-19. Assay: immunoSEQ multiplex PCR; the TCRdb copy retains only in-frame clones and omits some. The sample gives roughly 100,000 clones, roughly 80% of which show up once; about 5% is in the top ten. The sample taken for sequencing was peripheral blood. The receptors were gathered from a man in his sixties with acute or convalescent COVID-19.

The chain couples TRBV5-5 to TRBJ1-5; D uncertain. This CDR3 contains 15 residues. The V and J ends lost 1 base and 5 bases respectively, with 13 bases between them. Germline V gives CDR1 SGHKS, CDR2 YYEKEE (reference sequence). The DNA for the CDR3 is TGTGCCAGCAGCTTGCAGCCAGGTGGTCATCAGCCCCAGCATTTT. Translated: CASSLQPGGHQPQHF.

This chain uses TRBV3-1 (or the pseudogene TRBV3-2) with TRBJ2-3, with 12 bases identical to TRBD2. Germline lookup yields CDR1 LGHDT and CDR2 YNNKEL (reference sequence). The CDR3 extends over 16 amino acids. V dropped 3 bases and J dropped 6; count of bases not matched to a gene: 7. In DNA, the CDR3 is TGTGCCAGCAGCCAGAAGACTAGCGGGAGATCGGATACGCAGTATTTT. As protein: CASSQKTSGRSDTQYF.

The V gene is TRBV28, the J gene TRBJ1-2; TRBD1 might be the D (6 bases). The CDR3 loop spans 12 amino acids. V was shortened by 2 bases and J by 5 bases, with 6 bases between the two germline ends. Germline values: CDR1 MDHEN, CDR2 SYDVKM. Here the CDR3 DNA reads TGTGCCAGCAGTTTAGGGACATATGGCTACACCTTC. It codes for CASSLGTYGYTF.

This clone showed up just a few times. The rearrangement joins TRBV18 to TRBJ1-1, with TRBD1 as a possible D gene (5 bases). The ends were cut back, 6 bases at V and 5 bases at J, with 13 bases in the middle. Germline assignment: CDR1 KGHSH and CDR2 LQKENI. The CDR3 contains 13 residues. CDR3 sequence: CASSSREGTEAFF. DNA of the CDR3: TGTGCCAGCTCCTCGCGGGAGGGGACTGAAGCTTTCTTT.

The chain is built from TRBV11-2 and TRBJ1-5; 8 nucleotides align to TRBD1. This CDR3 has 14 residues. J was trimmed by 11 bases and V by 5 bases; bases with no gene match: 11. The germline V gene encodes CDR1 SGHAT and CDR2 FQNNGV. CDR3 sequence: CASSPTGVAATQHF. CDR3 DNA: TGTGCCAGCAGCCCGACAGGGGTCGCAGCGACCCAGCATTTT.

The sample holds one count of this clone. The J gene is TRBJ2-2, the V gene TRBV11-3; TRBD2 is a possible D gene (5 bases). There are 16 residues in the CDR3. Germline assignment: CDR1 SGHNT and CDR2 YENEEA. Trimming cost V 0 bases and J 6 bases, with 14 bases left between them. The CDR3 here is CASSLDGIGWPGELFF. The CDR3 DNA reads TGTGCCAGCAGCTTAGACGGGATAGGATGGCCCGGGGAGCTGTTTTTT.

Of note for this clone: A much more abundant neighbour one base away suggests this may be a read error. The sample carries other DNA sequences with the same CDR3. The chain joins TRBV9 to TRBJ1-6; a possible D gene is TRBD1 (6 bases). CDR1 SGDLS and CDR2 YYNGEE come from the germline V gene. CDR3 length: 15 amino acids. The CDR3 DNA follows: TGTGCCAGTAGCGCCGCCGGGACAATCAGCTCACCCCTCCACTTT. It specifies CASSAAGTISSPLHF.

J is TRBJ2-7 and V is TRBV7-9; D might be TRBD1 (5 bases). The V end lost 1 base, the J end lost 3 bases, and 7 bases lay between the germline ends. Germline CDR1 reads SEHNR; CDR2 reads FQNEAQ (reference sequence). CDR3 size: 13 residues. CDR3 in amino acids: CASSLDRFYEQYF. The CDR3, as DNA: TGTGCCAGCAGCTTAGACAGGTTCTACGAGCAGTACTTC.

V usage is TRBV5-6 and J usage is TRBJ1-3; 7 bases are shared with TRBD1. The CDR3 runs to 15 residues. Germline CDR1 and CDR2: SGHDT and YYEEEE. The J segment lost 0 bases and the V segment lost 3 bases, leaving 3 bases of the junction unmatched. The CDR3: CASSSDRHSGNTIYF. DNA for the CDR3: TGTGCCAGCAGCTCGGACAGGCACTCTGGAAACACCATATATTTT.

This chain connects TRBV7-9 to TRBJ1-1; D is unclear. Trimming pared 5 bases from V and 7 bases from J, leaving 14 bases between. This CDR3 has 13 residues. Per germline, CDR1 SEHNR and CDR2 FQNEAQ (reference sequence). The CDR3 sequence is CASSRDGAIEAFF. The CDR3 DNA reads as TGTGCCAGCAGCCGAGACGGAGCGATTGAAGCTTTCTTT.

DNA of the CDR3: TGTGCCAGCAGCTTTCGTCTCCCGACAGGGGCTAACTATGGCTACACCTTC. As protein: CASSFRLPTGANYGYTF. The J gene is TRBJ1-2, the V gene TRBV5-8, with 8 bases fitting TRBD1. Germline trimming cut 2 bases from V and 0 bases from J; bases unmatched to any gene: 9. Germline-derived CDR1 and CDR2 are SGHTS and YDEGEE. This CDR3 region has 17 residues.

The chain employs TRBV12-3 or TRBV12-4 and TRBJ1-1; perhaps TRBD1 as D (5 bases). With 6 bases removed from V and 2 bases from J, the gap between germline ends came to 10 bases. This CDR3 is built from 13 residues. CDR3 sequence (DNA): TGTGCCAGCAGACTACAGGTTAACACTGAAGCTTTCTTT. It is translated as CASRLQVNTEAFF.

The chain uses TRBV3-1 (or the pseudogene TRBV3-2) and TRBJ1-2; no firm D call. Trimming took 0 bases from V and 4 from J, leaving 9 bases between them. CDR1 is LGHDT, CDR2 YNNKEL, per germline (reference sequence). This CDR3 contains 14 residues. CDR3 region: CASSQEQYIYGYTF. The CDR3 DNA reads as TGTGCCAGCAGCCAAGAACAGTATATCTATGGCTACACCTTC.

The rearrangement uses TRBV29-1 and TRBJ2-7, with 12 bases lining up with TRBD2. This CDR3 comprises 14 residues. Germline CDR1 reads SQVTM; CDR2 reads ANQGSEA. J was trimmed by 3 bases and V by 7 bases; bases with no gene match: 7. The CDR3 DNA sequence: TGCAGCGCCATAGGACTAGCGGGAAACTACGAGCAGTACTTC. Translation: CSAIGLAGNYEQYF.

The chain uses TRBV6-5 and TRBJ1-3, with D unresolved. This CDR3 region has 14 residues. Germline V gives CDR1 MNHEY, CDR2 SVGAGI. The germline V and J ends were trimmed by 10 bases and 0 bases, with 13 bases remaining between them. CDR3 sequence (DNA): TGTGCCACCTACCGACAAGGCTCTGGAAACACCATATATTTT. It is translated as CATYRQGSGNTIYF.